These T cell receptor beta chains were read from a single sample in a study of cytomegalovirus exposure and HLA in healthy donors. Sequenced by immunoSEQ multiplex PCR; TCRdb stores in-frame clones only, minus some. The sample table includes more than 45,000 clones. Material for sequencing was PBMCs. Receptors originate from a woman aged 30 to 39 in good health and CMV-seropositive. Both conserved end residues are part of each CDR3. Each record gives: D gene, V gene, J gene, CDR3 DNA, CDR3 protein. A D gene is named only where the DNA matches it firmly.

d_call: .
v_call: TRBV30
j_call: TRBJ2-5
cdr3_nt: TGTGCGTTCAGTAAGGAGACCCAGTACTTC
cdr3_aa: CAFSKETQYF

d_call: TRBD2
v_call: TRBV6-5
j_call: TRBJ2-3
cdr3_nt: TGTGCCACCCGACTAGCGAGCACAGATACGCAGTATTTT
cdr3_aa: CATRLASTDTQYF

d_call: .
v_call: TRBV10-3
j_call: TRBJ1-6
cdr3_nt: TGTGCCATCAGCGGGACACCTCAGGGTGATTCACCCCTCCACTTT
cdr3_aa: CAISGTPQGDSPLHF

d_call: .
v_call: TRBV19
j_call: TRBJ2-5
cdr3_nt: TGTGCCAGTACCCCCGCGTTGAGTCTCATGGTCCGAGAGACCCAGTACTTC
cdr3_aa: CASTPALSLMVRETQYF

d_call: .
v_call: TRBV5-6
j_call: TRBJ1-5
cdr3_nt: TGTGCCAGCAGCTTGGAGGCAGGGAATCAGCCCCAGCATTTT
cdr3_aa: CASSLEAGNQPQHF

d_call: .
v_call: TRBV7-3
j_call: TRBJ2-3
cdr3_nt: TGTGCCAGCAGCGTAACAGGTGGGGCCCAAGATACGCAGTATTTT
cdr3_aa: CASSVTGGAQDTQYF

d_call: TRBD1
v_call: TRBV12-5
j_call: TRBJ2-2
cdr3_nt: TGTGCTAGTGGTTTGGGGCCGGGACAGGGGGTCCCCGGGGAGCTGTTTTTT
cdr3_aa: CASGLGPGQGVPGELFF

d_call: .
v_call: TRBV13
j_call: TRBJ2-3
cdr3_nt: TGTGCCAGCAGCTTAGGCTACACAGATACGCAGTATTTT
cdr3_aa: CASSLGYTDTQYF

d_call: TRBD2
v_call: TRBV9
j_call: TRBJ2-7
cdr3_nt: TGTGCCAGCAGCCCAGGACTAGCCCAGGGCGAGCAGTACTTC
cdr3_aa: CASSPGLAQGEQYF

d_call: .
v_call: TRBV4-1
j_call: TRBJ2-1
cdr3_nt: TGCGCCAGCAGCCGGGAGAAATACAATGAGCAGTTCTTC
cdr3_aa: CASSREKYNEQFF

d_call: .
v_call: TRBV10-3
j_call: TRBJ2-7
cdr3_nt: TGTGCCATCCTTGGGACCACGGGGGACGAGCAGTACTTC
cdr3_aa: CAILGTTGDEQYF

d_call: TRBD1
v_call: TRBV5-1
j_call: TRBJ2-5
cdr3_nt: TGCGCCAGCAGCTTGGTTAGGGGGCCACAAGAGACCCAGTACTTC
cdr3_aa: CASSLVRGPQETQYF

d_call: .
v_call: TRBV5-8
j_call: TRBJ2-2
cdr3_nt: TGTGCCAGCAGCAACAACAGGGTGCGAACCGGGGAGCTGTTTTTT
cdr3_aa: CASSNNRVRTGELFF

d_call: .
v_call: TRBV4-1
j_call: TRBJ2-7
cdr3_nt: TGCGCCAGCAGCCAAGTGGGGAGCGCCTACGAGCAGTACTTC
cdr3_aa: CASSQVGSAYEQYF

d_call: TRBD2
v_call: TRBV6-6
j_call: TRBJ2-5
cdr3_nt: TGTGCCAGCAGTTCCGGGGATAGCGGGGGTAAGACCCAGTACTTC
cdr3_aa: CASSSGDSGGKTQYF

d_call: TRBD2
v_call: TRBV9
j_call: TRBJ2-5
cdr3_nt: TGTGCCAGCAGCCAAAACCCGGGACAGATAGCGGGAGGGCCAGGAGAGACCCAGTACTTC
cdr3_aa: CASSQNPGQIAGGPGETQYF

d_call: TRBD2
v_call: TRBV27
j_call: TRBJ2-5
cdr3_nt: TGTGCCAGCAGTACCTTCGGGGGGGTTGAGACCCAGTACTTC
cdr3_aa: CASSTFGGVETQYF

d_call: .
v_call: TRBV15
j_call: TRBJ1-1
cdr3_nt: TGTGCCACCAGCAGCGACAGCCTTGGCACTGAAGCTTTCTTT
cdr3_aa: CATSSDSLGTEAFF

d_call: .
v_call: TRBV9
j_call: TRBJ2-7
cdr3_nt: TGTGCCAGCAGCGTCCGACAGGACTTTTACGAGCAGTACTTC
cdr3_aa: CASSVRQDFYEQYF

d_call: .
v_call: TRBV28
j_call: TRBJ1-5
cdr3_nt: TGTGCCAGCAGTTTGGGGAGGTCGGCGGGTCAGCCCCAGCATTTT
cdr3_aa: CASSLGRSAGQPQHF

d_call: TRBD2
v_call: TRBV10-1
j_call: TRBJ2-2
cdr3_nt: TGCGCCAGCAGTGAGCAGACTAGCGGGGGCGGCAGGGAGCTGTTTTTT
cdr3_aa: CASSEQTSGGGRELFF

d_call: .
v_call: TRBV7-6
j_call: TRBJ2-1
cdr3_nt: TGTGCCAGCAGCTTTCCGGGGGTTGAGCAGTTCTTC
cdr3_aa: CASSFPGVEQFF

d_call: .
v_call: TRBV10-3
j_call: TRBJ1-1
cdr3_nt: TGTGCCATCAGTGAGCCGAGGACAGCTAGTAGAGCTTTCTTT
cdr3_aa: CAISEPRTASRAFF

d_call: .
v_call: TRBV7-2
j_call: TRBJ2-3
cdr3_nt: TGTGCCAGCATCTCCGACGGGTCTAGCACAGATACGCAGTATTTT
cdr3_aa: CASISDGSSTDTQYF

d_call: .
v_call: TRBV2
j_call: TRBJ2-4
cdr3_nt: TGTGCCAGCGGGCACAGGGAAGACATTCAGTACTTC
cdr3_aa: CASGHREDIQYF

d_call: .
v_call: TRBV11-3
j_call: TRBJ2-2
cdr3_nt: TGTGCCAGCAGCCCAAGAGGTCCGGGAGAAGGGACCGGGGAGCTGTTTTTT
cdr3_aa: CASSPRGPGEGTGELFF

d_call: TRBD2
v_call: TRBV2
j_call: TRBJ2-7
cdr3_nt: TGTGCCAGCAGTGAAAACGGACTAGCGGGAGACGAGCAGTACTTC
cdr3_aa: CASSENGLAGDEQYF

d_call: TRBD1
v_call: TRBV28
j_call: TRBJ2-7
cdr3_nt: TGTGCCAGCAGTGCCCCCGGGACAGGGGTCTCCTACGAGCAGTACTTC
cdr3_aa: CASSAPGTGVSYEQYF

d_call: .
v_call: TRBV10-1
j_call: TRBJ2-7
cdr3_nt: TGCGCCAGCAGTCCGGGCTACGAGCAGTACTTC
cdr3_aa: CASSPGYEQYF

d_call: TRBD2
v_call: TRBV30
j_call: TRBJ2-3
cdr3_nt: TGTGCCTGGGGGGGACTAGGGGCAGATACGCAGTATTTT
cdr3_aa: CAWGGLGADTQYF

d_call: .
v_call: TRBV25-1
j_call: TRBJ2-7
cdr3_nt: TGTGCCAGCAGTGACCCAAATAGGGGGGGGATCGCCTACGAGCAGTACTTC
cdr3_aa: CASSDPNRGGIAYEQYF

d_call: TRBD1
v_call: TRBV30
j_call: TRBJ1-4
cdr3_nt: TGTGCCGAGGGAGACAGGGCAGCTAATGAAAAACTGTTTTTT
cdr3_aa: CAEGDRAANEKLFF

d_call: .
v_call: TRBV11-1
j_call: TRBJ1-1
cdr3_nt: TGTGCCAGCAGCTTAGTAGGTACAGCTAACACTGAAGCTTTCTTT
cdr3_aa: CASSLVGTANTEAFF

d_call: .
v_call: TRBV7-9
j_call: TRBJ2-2
cdr3_nt: TGTGCCAGCAGCTTAGCGTCGGGGAGAACCGGGGAGCTGTTTTTT
cdr3_aa: CASSLASGRTGELFF

d_call: TRBD1
v_call: TRBV19
j_call: TRBJ1-6
cdr3_nt: TGTGCCAGTAGTATAGGGTACAGGGGAAATTCACCCCTCCACTTT
cdr3_aa: CASSIGYRGNSPLHF

d_call: .
v_call: TRBV9
j_call: TRBJ2-7
cdr3_nt: TGTGCCAGCAGCGTAGGATCCGGGACCTACGAGCAGTACTTC
cdr3_aa: CASSVGSGTYEQYF

d_call: .
v_call: TRBV9
j_call: TRBJ2-7
cdr3_nt: TGTGCCAGCAGCCCCGGGGGCTACGAGCAGTACTTC
cdr3_aa: CASSPGGYEQYF

d_call: TRBD1
v_call: TRBV29-1
j_call: TRBJ1-4
cdr3_nt: TGCAGCGCTCGGACAGGGTCAGAGATCGGAGAAAAACTGTTTTTT
cdr3_aa: CSARTGSEIGEKLFF

d_call: .
v_call: TRBV7-2
j_call: TRBJ2-5
cdr3_nt: TGTGCCAGCAGTTCCACTAGCAGCCAAGAGACCCAGTACTTC
cdr3_aa: CASSSTSSQETQYF

d_call: .
v_call: TRBV5-5
j_call: TRBJ2-7
cdr3_nt: TGTGCCAGCAGCTCGCTCCTAGCGCCGTACGAGCAGTACTTC
cdr3_aa: CASSSLLAPYEQYF

d_call: .
v_call: TRBV11-3
j_call: TRBJ2-1
cdr3_nt: TGTGCCAGCAGCTTCCGCGGGCAAGACAATGAGCAGTTCTTC
cdr3_aa: CASSFRGQDNEQFF

d_call: TRBD1
v_call: TRBV13
j_call: TRBJ2-7
cdr3_nt: TGTGCCAGCAGCTTAGGCAGGGGGTACGAGCAGTACTTC
cdr3_aa: CASSLGRGYEQYF

d_call: TRBD1
v_call: TRBV4-1
j_call: TRBJ2-3
cdr3_nt: TGCGCCAGCAGCCCACCGGGACAGTTAAGGGGCACAGATACGCAGTATTTT
cdr3_aa: CASSPPGQLRGTDTQYF

d_call: .
v_call: TRBV4-1
j_call: TRBJ1-3
cdr3_nt: TGCGCCAGCAGCCCGTGGACAGCTGGAAACACCATATATTTT
cdr3_aa: CASSPWTAGNTIYF

d_call: TRBD1
v_call: TRBV19
j_call: TRBJ1-5
cdr3_nt: TGTGCCAGTAGTATAACCGACAGGGACAGGCATTTT
cdr3_aa: CASSITDRDRHF

d_call: TRBD1
v_call: TRBV7-3
j_call: TRBJ2-3
cdr3_nt: TGTGCCAGCAGCCCATATGGGCCCGGGGGACAGGGTGGAGATACGCAGTATTTT
cdr3_aa: CASSPYGPGGQGGDTQYF

d_call: TRBD2
v_call: TRBV2
j_call: TRBJ2-3
cdr3_nt: TGTGCCAGCAGTGATCCGAGCGGGGGGGACACAGATACGCAGTATTTT
cdr3_aa: CASSDPSGGDTDTQYF

d_call: TRBD1
v_call: TRBV7-8
j_call: TRBJ2-5
cdr3_nt: TGTGCCAGCAGCCCCGGACAGGGTCAAGAGACCCAGTACTTC
cdr3_aa: CASSPGQGQETQYF

d_call: TRBD2
v_call: TRBV15
j_call: TRBJ2-7
cdr3_nt: TGTGCCACCAGCAGAGAGGGACTAGTTAACGAGCAGTACTTC
cdr3_aa: CATSREGLVNEQYF

d_call: TRBD1
v_call: TRBV2
j_call: TRBJ2-4
cdr3_nt: TGTGCCAGCATGCTGGGACAGGGCCAAAACATTCAGTACTTC
cdr3_aa: CASMLGQGQNIQYF

d_call: .
v_call: TRBV5-1
j_call: TRBJ1-1
cdr3_nt: TGCGCCAGCAGCACCGGACAGAACACTGAAGCTTTCTTT
cdr3_aa: CASSTGQNTEAFF